These 18 T cell receptor beta chains came from one sample sequenced in a study of cytomegalovirus exposure and HLA in healthy donors. PCR amplification relied on 60 Vbeta primers (plus 13 Jbeta primers). Assay used: immunoSEQ multiplex PCR; TCRdb lists only in-frame clones, some missing. The sample shows 40,000 or so clones, roughly 87% of them seen only once. The sequencing input was PBMCs. These receptors were collected from a woman aged 40 to 55 in good health and CMV-seropositive.

The chain carries TRBV14 and TRBJ1-3, with a weak D call TRBD2 (6 bases). The end of the DNA is better explained by TRBJ2-2, so the J call may be wrong. Germline loops: CDR1 SGHDN, CDR2 FVKESK. The CDR3 spans 17 residues. The CDR3 loop reads CASSPQPSGSNTGELFF. The CDR3 nucleotides are TGTGCCAGCAGCCCCCAGCCGAGCGGGTCGAACACCGGGGAGCTGTTTTTT.

The chain links TRBV28 to TRBJ2-7; tentative D call: TRBD1 (5 bases). Germline CDR1 reads MDHEN; CDR2 reads SYDVKM. The CDR3 runs to 11 residues. V lost 7 bases to trimming and J lost 10 bases, with 14 bases between them. The CDR3 reads CASTLRGFQYF. Here the CDR3 DNA reads TGTGCCAGCACCTTAAGGGGATTTCAGTACTTC.

The chain uses TRBV7-9 and TRBJ2-3; D is unresolved. CDR3 length: 15 residues. Per the germline V gene, CDR1 is SEHNR and CDR2 is FQNEAQ (reference sequence). V was shortened by 4 bases and J by 2 bases, with 13 bases between the two germline ends. The CDR3 region is CASSSSPVITDTQYF. The DNA for the CDR3 is TGTGCCAGCAGCTCATCTCCGGTCATCACAGATACGCAGTATTTT.

V is TRBV4-2 and J is TRBJ1-2, with unresolved D. Germline values: CDR1 LGHNA, CDR2 YNFKEQ. The CDR3 has 18 amino acids. V lost 0 bases and J lost 8, with 25 bases in between. The DNA for the CDR3 is TGTGCCAGCAGCCAAGAATGGTCAGACTGGGTCGGGGTAGGCGGCTACACCTTC. Translating it yields CASSQEWSDWVGVGGYTF.

This sequence joins TRBV5-6 and TRBJ2-2, with D possibly TRBD2 on 6 matching bases. V was pared by 1 base and J by 0 bases, with 10 bases between. CDR1 SGHDT and CDR2 YYEEEE come from the germline V gene. The CDR3 consists of 16 residues. This CDR3 reads CASSLWRAANTGELFF. DNA for the CDR3: TGTGCCAGCAGCTTGTGGAGGGCTGCGAACACCGGGGAGCTGTTTTTT.

This chain connects TRBV6-1 to TRBJ2-7, with D possibly being TRBD2 (6 bases). CDR1 is MNHNS and CDR2 is SASEGT in the germline V gene. V lost 4 bases and J 1 base, leaving 11 bases between the germline ends. The CDR3 sequence is 14 residues long. CDR3 in DNA: TGTGCCAGCAGTGGTGGGGGGACTTCCTACGAGCAGTACTTC. It translates to CASSGGGTSYEQYF.

The chain joins TRBV11-2 to TRBJ2-5, with 9 bases matching TRBD2. Germline CDR1 reads SGHAT; CDR2 reads FQNNGV. The J segment lost 2 bases and the V segment lost 5 bases, leaving 9 bases of the junction unmatched. The CDR3 extends over 16 amino acids. For the CDR3, the DNA is TGTGCCAGCAGCCCGCGACTAGCGGAGTTACAAGAGACCCAGTACTTC. Residues: CASSPRLAELQETQYF. Complete variable domain (other parts from reference TRBV11-2 and TRBJ2-5): EAGVAQSPRYKIIEKRQSVAFWCNPISGHATLYWYQQILGQGPKLLIQFQNNGVVDDSQLPKDRFSAERLKGVDSTLKIQPAKLEDSAVYLCASSPRLAELQETQYFGPGTRLLVL.

This clone was observed a few times. The chain carries TRBV30 and TRBJ1-4, with D hard to call. Trimming stripped 0 bases from V and 3 bases from J, with 5 bases between. This CDR3 spans 13 amino acids. Germline V lookup: CDR1 GTSNPN, CDR2 SVGIG (reference sequence). The CDR3 DNA sequence: TGTGCCTGGAGTGTACTTTCTAATGAAAAACTGTTTTTT. It yields the protein CAWSVLSNEKLFF.

In its sample, this clone was seen once. The chain carries TRBV7-9 and TRBJ1-4; 7 positions agree with TRBD1. The CDR3 length is 14 residues. The V gene end was trimmed by 3 bases and the J gene end by 8 bases; junction bases not matched to a gene: 6. CDR1 and CDR2 from the germline V gene are SEHNR and FQNEAQ (reference sequence). The CDR3 protein is CASSFGRDSEKLFF. CDR3 nucleotides: TGTGCCAGCAGCTTTGGCCGGGACAGCGAAAAACTGTTTTTT.

The genes are TRBV5-6 and TRBJ1-1; D gene uncertain. Germline CDR1 SGHDT, CDR2 YYEEEE. This CDR3 contains 16 residues. Trimming took off 4 bases at V and 0 bases at J, with 16 bases between the two ends. CDR3 sequence (DNA): TGTGCCAGCAGCGTTCTTCCCCGGGAAATGAACACTGAAGCTTTCTTT. Protein product: CASSVLPREMNTEAFF.

This chain links TRBV27 with TRBJ2-2, with TRBD2 as a possible D gene (5 bases). V lost 7 bases to trimming and J lost 0 bases, with 12 bases between them. CDR3 length: 15 amino acids. The V gene's germline CDR1 is MNHEY and CDR2 SMNVEV (reference sequence). DNA for the CDR3: TGTGCCAGCACGCAGACGGGGTCGAACACCGGGGAGCTGTTTTTT. Translation gives CASTQTGSNTGELFF.

This chain links TRBV28 with TRBJ1-4; 7 bases line up with TRBD1. CDR3 length equals 14 residues. J was trimmed by 16 bases and V by 4 bases; bases with no gene match: 15. Germline V gene sequence: CDR1 MDHEN, CDR2 SYDVKM. The CDR3 nucleotides read TGTGCCAGCAGTTCTCCGGGACAGAATCGGAAGGCGTTTTTT. Its protein product is CASSSPGQNRKAFF. Drawing the rest from reference TRBV28 and TRBJ1-4, the complete variable domain is DVKVTQSSRYLVKRTGEKVFLECVQDMDHENMFWYRQDPGLGLRLIYFSYDVKMKEKGDIPEGYSVSREKKERFSLILESASTNQTSMYLCASSSPGQNRKAFFGSGTQLSVL.

This clone has only one observation. The gene calls are TRBV27 and TRBJ2-5; D is possibly TRBD2 (6 bases). The CDR3 contains 15 residues. Germline V gene lookup returns CDR1 MNHEY and CDR2 SMNVEV (reference sequence). Between the trimmed V and J ends, which lost 6 bases and 2 bases, there was a span of 16 bases. The CDR3 sequence is CASRPFGGIQETQYF. The CDR3 coding sequence is TGTGCCAGCAGACCCTTCGGAGGGATACAAGAGACCCAGTACTTC.

This rearrangement joins TRBV14 to TRBJ2-5; tentative D call: TRBD2 (6 bases). Between the trimmed V and J ends, which lost 1 base and 6 bases, there was a span of 18 bases. Germline CDR1 reads SGHDN; CDR2 reads FVKESK. The CDR3 consists of 16 residues. Written as DNA, the CDR3 is TGTGCCAGCAGCCAAGTAGAGAACCTAGCGATCCAGACCCAGTACTTC. This sequence encodes CASSQVENLAIQTQYF.

The J gene is TRBJ2-7, the V gene TRBV7-6, with TRBD1 matching 9 bases. V shed 5 bases, J shed 6 bases, and the junction held 11 bases outside the gene matches. Germline CDR1 is SGHVS and CDR2 is FNYEAQ. The CDR3 contains 15 residues. In DNA form, the CDR3 reads TGTGCCAGCAGCCCCCGGACAGGGGAGGTACGCGAGCAGTACTTC. The encoded protein is CASSPRTGEVREQYF.

The chain's CDR3 is CASRGGGPYEQYF. CDR3 DNA sequence: TGTGCCAGCAGGGGGGGAGGTCCCTACGAGCAGTACTTC. This sequence joins TRBV28 and TRBJ2-7; possible D gene TRBD2, 6 bases. From germline, CDR1 is MDHEN and CDR2 SYDVKM. V was pared by 6 bases and J by 2 bases, with 11 bases between. The CDR3 has 13 amino acids.

The J gene is TRBJ1-1, the V gene TRBV5-4; 9 positions agree with TRBD1. Trimming cost V 4 bases and J 6 bases; bases outside gene matches: 4. The V gene's germline CDR1 is SGHNT and CDR2 YYREEE (reference sequence). This CDR3 has 13 residues. In DNA form, the CDR3 reads TGTGCCAGCAGCCCGGGACAGGGCGCTGAAGCTTTCTTT. It specifies CASSPGQGAEAFF.

The J gene is TRBJ2-4, the V gene TRBV28; 14 nucleotides match TRBD2. Germline V CDR1 and CDR2: MDHEN, SYDVKM. The CDR3 sequence is 16 residues long. The V gene end was trimmed by 4 bases and the J gene end by 8 bases; junction bases not matched to a gene: 7. CDR3 in DNA: TGTGCCAGCAGTTCCCGGACTAGCGGGAGGATTGACATTCAGTACTTC. Its protein is CASSSRTSGRIDIQYF.